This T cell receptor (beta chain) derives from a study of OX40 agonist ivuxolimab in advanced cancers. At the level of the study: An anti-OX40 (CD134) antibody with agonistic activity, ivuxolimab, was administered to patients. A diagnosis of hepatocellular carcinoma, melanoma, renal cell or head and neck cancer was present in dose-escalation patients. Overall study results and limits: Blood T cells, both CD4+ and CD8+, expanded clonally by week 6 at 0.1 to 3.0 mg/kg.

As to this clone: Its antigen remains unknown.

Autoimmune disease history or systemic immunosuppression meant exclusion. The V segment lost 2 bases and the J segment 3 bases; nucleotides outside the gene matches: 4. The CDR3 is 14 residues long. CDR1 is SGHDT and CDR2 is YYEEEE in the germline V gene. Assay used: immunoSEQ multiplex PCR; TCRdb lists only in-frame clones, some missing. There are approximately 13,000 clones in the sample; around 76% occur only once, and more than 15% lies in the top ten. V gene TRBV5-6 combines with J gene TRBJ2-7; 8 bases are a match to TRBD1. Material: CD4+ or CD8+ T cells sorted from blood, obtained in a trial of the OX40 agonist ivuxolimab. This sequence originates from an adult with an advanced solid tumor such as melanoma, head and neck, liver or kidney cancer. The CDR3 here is CASSFSGQVYEQYF. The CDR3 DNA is TGTGCCAGCAGCTTTTCGGGACAGGTCTACGAGCAGTACTTC.